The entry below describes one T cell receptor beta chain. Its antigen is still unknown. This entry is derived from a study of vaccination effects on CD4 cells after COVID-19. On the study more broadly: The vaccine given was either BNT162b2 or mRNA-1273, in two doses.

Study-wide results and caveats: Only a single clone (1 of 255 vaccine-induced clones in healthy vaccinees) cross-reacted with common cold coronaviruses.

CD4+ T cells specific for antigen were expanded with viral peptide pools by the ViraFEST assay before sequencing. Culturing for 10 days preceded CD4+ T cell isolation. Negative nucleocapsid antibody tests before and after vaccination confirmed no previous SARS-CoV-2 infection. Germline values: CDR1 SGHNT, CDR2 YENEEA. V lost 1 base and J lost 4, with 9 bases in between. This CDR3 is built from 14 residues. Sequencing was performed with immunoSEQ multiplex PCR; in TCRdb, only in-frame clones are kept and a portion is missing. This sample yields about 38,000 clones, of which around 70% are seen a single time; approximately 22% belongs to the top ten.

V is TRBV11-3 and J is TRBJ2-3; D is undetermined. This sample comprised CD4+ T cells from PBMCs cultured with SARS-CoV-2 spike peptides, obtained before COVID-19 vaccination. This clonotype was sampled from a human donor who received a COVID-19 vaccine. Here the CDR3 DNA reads TGTGCCAGCAGCTTAGGTATCGGGCCAGATACGCAGTATTTT. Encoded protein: CASSLGIGPDTQYF.